The present entry profiles one TCR beta chain with its context. This specimen belongs to a study of control samples from healthy donors and cancer patients. The CDR3 covers 15 residues. Germline V gives CDR1 SGHTS, CDR2 YDEGEE. V was shortened by 0 bases and J by 1 base, with 9 bases between the two germline ends. The data were produced by immunoSEQ multiplex PCR, yet TCRdb's version contains in-frame clones alone and is incomplete. The sample lists 160,000 or so clones; 94% were seen once. This receptor was taken from a woman between 35 and 50 years old in good health. This rearrangement joins TRBV5-8 to TRBJ2-3; D is perhaps TRBD2 (6 bases). The source material was blood. CDR3 sequence (DNA): TGTGCCAGCAGCTTGGGCGTAGCGGGCACAGATACGCAGTATTTT. Translated: CASSLGVAGTDTQYF.